A selection of T cell receptor beta chains follows, all from one sample in a study of T cell changes during pregnancy in multiple sclerosis. Repertoires were generated with immunoSEQ multiplex PCR, while TCRdb's copy carries only in-frame clones and drops some. This table holds 55,000 to 85,000 clones, approximately 90% found once. The starting material was peripheral blood, obtained in the third trimester of pregnancy. These receptors all stem from a female donor with multiple sclerosis, enrolled in a pregnancy study. CDR3s include the opening cysteine and the closing phenylalanine or tryptophan. D genes are given only for firm matches. Clone size is shown for a subset of rows, as once, few, many or a class of expanded clone.

clone_size cdr3_length d_call j_call v_call cdr3_nt cdr3_aa
NA 16 NA TRBJ2-1 TRBV5-1 TGCGCCAGCAGCTTGGCCGGCTTGACTACCCACAATGAGCAGTTCTTC CASSLAGLTTHNEQFF
NA 14 NA TRBJ1-1 TRBV7-3 TGTGCCAGCAGCTCCCAGGGATTGAACACTGAAGCTTTCTTT CASSSQGLNTEAFF
NA 10 NA TRBJ2-3 TRBV2 TGTGCCACCTCCACAGATACGCAGTATTTT CATSTDTQYF
NA 12 NA TRBJ2-7 TRBV2 TGTGCCAGCAGTGTTCAGGACTACGAGCAGTACTTC CASSVQDYEQYF
NA 17 TRBD2 TRBJ2-1 TRBV4-2 TGTGCCAGCAGCCAAGATTCTAGCGGGGCCGAATACAATGAGCAGTTCTTC CASSQDSSGAEYNEQFF
NA 16 TRBD2 TRBJ2-7 TRBV6-1 TGTGCCAGCAGTGTGCTAGCGGGAGGGCCTCTCGACGAGCAGTACTTC CASSVLAGGPLDEQYF
NA 17 NA TRBJ2-7 TRBV10-1 TGCGCCAGCAGTGTATCATCCGGAGGGGTCGGCTCCTACGAGCAGTACTTC CASSVSSGGVGSYEQYF
NA 12 NA TRBJ1-2 TRBV6-5 TGTGCCAGCAGAAGCCTTAACTATGGCTACACCTTC CASRSLNYGYTF
NA 15 NA TRBJ1-2 TRBV7-9 TGTGCCAGCAGCCCCACCGCAGGGTGGAACTATGGCTACACCTTC CASSPTAGWNYGYTF
NA 15 TRBD1 TRBJ1-2 TRBV19 TGTGCCAGTACTCATGGACAGGCTGGAAGATATGGCTACACCTTC CASTHGQAGRYGYTF
NA 15 NA TRBJ1-1 TRBV11-3 TGTGCCAGCAGCCCCGTGGGGGGGATGAACACTGAAGCTTTCTTT CASSPVGGMNTEAFF
NA 15 NA TRBJ1-3 TRBV7-3 TGTGCCAGCAGCTTATCGGGGGGTTATGGAAACACCATATATTTT CASSLSGGYGNTIYF
NA 15 TRBD1 TRBJ2-5 TRBV4-3 TGCGCCAGCAGCCCCGGGACAGGGGATCAAGAGACCCAGTACTTC CASSPGTGDQETQYF
few 15 NA TRBJ1-2 TRBV6-1 TGTGCCAGCAGTTCTGACGGCGGTGGGGCGTATGGCTACACCTTC CASSSDGGGAYGYTF
NA 16 TRBD1 TRBJ2-5 TRBV7-7 TGTGCCAGCATCCCGATTCGGGACAGTTTTCAAGAGACCCAGTACTTC CASIPIRDSFQETQYF
NA 15 NA TRBJ2-3 TRBV4-2 TGTGCCAGCAGCCAAGATAGCACCAACACAGATACGCAGTATTTT CASSQDSTNTDTQYF
NA 17 TRBD2 TRBJ2-7 TRBV5-1 TGCGCCAGCAGCTTGGCCGGGCAGGCGGGAGGGCCAGCCGAGCAGTACTTC CASSLAGQAGGPAEQYF
NA 16 TRBD2 TRBJ2-3 TRBV5-6 TGTGCCAGCAGCTCCCTGGGGGGGAGAAGCACAGATACGCAGTATTTT CASSSLGGRSTDTQYF
NA 16 TRBD1 TRBJ2-5 TRBV5-8 TGTGCCAGCAGCTGGGGGGACAGGGGAAACCAAGAGACCCAGTACTTC CASSWGDRGNQETQYF
NA 13 TRBD1 TRBJ2-1 TRBV30 TGTGCCAACGCCGAGACAGGGTATCATGAGCAGTTCTTC CANAETGYHEQFF
NA 14 NA TRBJ1-1 TRBV11-2 TGTGCCAGCAGCCTAATCAGGGGAGCCACTGAAGCTTTCTTT CASSLIRGATEAFF
NA 14 NA TRBJ1-1 TRBV6-6 TGTGCCCAGATTACACGACAGATGAACACTGAAGCTTTCTTT CAQITRQMNTEAFF
once 16 TRBD2 TRBJ2-3 TRBV5-1 TGCGCCAGCAGCTTATCCCTAGCGGGAGGCACAGATACGCAGTATTTT CASSLSLAGGTDTQYF
NA 14 NA TRBJ2-7 TRBV7-6 TGTGCCAGCAGCTCCGCGGACAGAAACTACGAGCAGTACTTC CASSSADRNYEQYF
NA 17 TRBD2 TRBJ2-1 TRBV27 TGTGCCAGCAGTTTACCCCCGGGACTAGCGGACTACAATGAGCAGTTCTTC CASSLPPGLADYNEQFF
NA 17 TRBD1 TRBJ1-2 TRBV10-3 TGTGCCATCAGTGTTTGGGACAGCGATTCAGCTAACTATGGCTACACCTTC CAISVWDSDSANYGYTF
once 13 NA TRBJ1-2 TRBV2 TGTGCCAGCAGTGGGGCAGCAAAGTATGGCTACACCTTC CASSGAAKYGYTF
NA 13 TRBD1 TRBJ2-7 TRBV27 TGTGCCAGCACCCCGACAGGGGGCTACGAGCAGTACTTC CASTPTGGYEQYF
NA 16 NA TRBJ2-7 TRBV7-9 TGTGCCAGCAGCCGGGATGGTAGTAGTCGCTCCTACGAGCAGTACTTC CASSRDGSSRSYEQYF
NA 16 TRBD2 TRBJ2-7 TRBV9 TGTGCCAGCAGCGTAGGGGGACTAGGTTTTTCCTACGAGCAGTACTTC CASSVGGLGFSYEQYF
NA 15 TRBD1 TRBJ2-2 TRBV19 TGTGCCAGTAAGCTGGGACAGGAGGGCTCCGGGGAGCTGTTTTTT CASKLGQEGSGELFF
NA 14 NA TRBJ2-5 TRBV7-8 TGTGCCAGCAGCCGCTCACAGGTCAGGGGGACCCAGTACTTC CASSRSQVRGTQYF
NA 12 NA TRBJ2-3 TRBV7-9 TGTGCCAGCAGCTCAGTTGTAGATACGCAGTATTTT CASSSVVDTQYF
NA 11 NA TRBJ2-2 TRBV5-6 TGTGCCAGCAGGCGCGGGGGGGAGCTGTTTTTT CASRRGGELFF
NA 15 NA TRBJ1-2 TRBV9 TGTGCCAGCAGCGAGAGGGGGGGTGCGGGCTATGGCTACACCTTC CASSERGGAGYGYTF
NA 16 TRBD1 TRBJ2-7 TRBV5-1 TGCGCCAGCAGCTTGGATTTCGGGACAGTTTCCTACGAGCAGTACTTC CASSLDFGTVSYEQYF
NA 17 TRBD2 TRBJ2-1 TRBV9 TGTGCCAGCAGCGCGGGCCGGGGTAGCGGGGGCGGGGATGAGCAGTTCTTC CASSAGRGSGGGDEQFF
NA 15 TRBD1 TRBJ1-6 TRBV6-5 TGTGCCAGCAGTACGGACAGGGGGCGGGATTCACCCCTCCACTTT CASSTDRGRDSPLHF
NA 15 TRBD2 TRBJ2-7 TRBV19 TGTGCCAGTAGTGCCGGACTAGCGGGCACCTACGAGCAGTACTTC CASSAGLAGTYEQYF
NA 11 NA TRBJ2-1 TRBV10-3 TGTGCCATCAGTGAGAGCCGTGAGCAGTTCTTC CAISESREQFF
NA 14 NA TRBJ1-2 TRBV29-1 TGCAGCGTTGACGGGTCCGCGACTAACTATGGCTACACCTTC CSVDGSATNYGYTF
few 14 TRBD1 TRBJ1-1 TRBV5-1 TGCGCCAGCAGCGCGGGACAGCCGAACACTGAAGCTTTCTTT CASSAGQPNTEAFF
NA 19 TRBD2 TRBJ2-3 TRBV18 TGTGCCAGCTCACACGGACTAGCGGAGGGGTGGGCCCTCGCAGATACGCAGTATTTT CASSHGLAEGWALADTQYF
NA 19 TRBD2 TRBJ2-2 TRBV4-1 TGCGCCAGCAGCCAAGACAGGCTAGCGGGGGGGGGTGGGACCGGGGAGCTGTTTTTT CASSQDRLAGGGGTGELFF
once 13 NA TRBJ2-5 TRBV27 TGTGCCAGCAGTTTAGGCTCTCAAGAGACCCAGTACTTC CASSLGSQETQYF
once 21 TRBD2 TRBJ2-1 TRBV4-1 TGCGCCAGCAGCCAAGGACACCCTCTGGGACTAGCGGGAGGGGTATCCAATGAGCAGTTCTTC CASSQGHPLGLAGGVSNEQFF
NA 12 NA TRBJ2-5 TRBV19 TGTGCCAGTAGTTCCCTTCGGGAGACCCAGTACTTC CASSSLRETQYF
NA 18 TRBD1 TRBJ1-1 TRBV19 TGTGCCAGTAGATGGGGATGGGGGGACAGGGGGATGAACACTGAAGCTTTCTTT CASRWGWGDRGMNTEAFF
once 14 NA TRBJ2-5 TRBV5-1 TGCGCCAGCAGCTTGAATACTCCCAAAGAGACCCAGTACTTC CASSLNTPKETQYF
NA 15 NA TRBJ1-4 TRBV19 TGTGCCAGTAGAACAGCCGGGGAAAACAACGAAAAACTGTTTTTT CASRTAGENNEKLFF
NA 14 NA TRBJ1-2 TRBV6-1 TGTGCCAGCAGAAACCCGCAGGGAAACTATGGCTACACCTTC CASRNPQGNYGYTF
NA 13 TRBD2 TRBJ2-7 TRBV19 TGTGCCAGCCGACTAGCGGGCATGTACGAGCAGTACTTC CASRLAGMYEQYF
once 15 NA TRBJ1-3 TRBV19 TGTGCCAGTTCCTCCGGGACACCTTTTGGAAACACCATATATTTT CASSSGTPFGNTIYF
NA 16 TRBD2 TRBJ2-3 TRBV5-1 TGCGCCAGCAGCCTACCCGGGACTAGCGGCACAGATACGCAGTATTTT CASSLPGTSGTDTQYF
few 16 NA TRBJ1-1 TRBV9 TGTGCCAGCAGCCGCGAACAGGGCCGGCGGAACACTGAAGCTTTCTTT CASSREQGRRNTEAFF